The rows below give T cell receptor beta chains drawn from one sample of a study of OX40 agonist ivuxolimab in advanced cancers. Produced via immunoSEQ multiplex PCR; TCRdb's table is partial and in-frame only. The sample consists of some 76,000 clones, roughly 86% of them appearing once. This sample comprised CD4+ or CD8+ T cells sorted from blood, obtained in a trial of the OX40 agonist ivuxolimab. These receptors were taken from an adult with an advanced solid tumor such as melanoma, head and neck, liver or kidney cancer. CDR3s include the opening cysteine and the closing phenylalanine or tryptophan. D genes are given only for firm matches. Size is stated for part of the rows, as once, few or many counts, or as a class when the clone is expanded.

d_call,j_call,v_call,clone_size,cdr3_aa
NA,TRBJ2-1,TRBV6-1,NA,CASSEVEAQFF
TRBD1,TRBJ1-5,TRBV5-6,NA,CASSFYGTGGYRGQPQHF
NA,TRBJ2-7,TRBV7-9,NA,CASSSRSGDLGEQYF
TRBD1,TRBJ2-3,TRBV18,NA,CASSPPSTGLGTDTQYF
TRBD1,TRBJ2-2,TRBV5-4,once,CASTRTGYHSGELFF
TRBD1,TRBJ2-7,TRBV19,few,CASSRQGTSYEQYF
NA,TRBJ2-3,TRBV7-3,NA,CASSPNKPWLGQDTQYF
NA,TRBJ1-2,TRBV5-4,NA,CASSPAGAIFYGYTF
NA,TRBJ1-5,TRBV2,NA,CASHPHGAGYNQPQHF
TRBD2,TRBJ2-1,TRBV4-3,NA,CASSRTGRMEEQFF
NA,TRBJ2-2,TRBV19,NA,CASSIGAGAGELFF
NA,TRBJ1-4,TRBV27,few,CASSFSGYEKLFF
TRBD1,TRBJ2-2,TRBV12-5,NA,CASGFQPSFDRGTGELFF
NA,TRBJ1-5,TRBV7-9,NA,CASTTTNQPQHF
NA,TRBJ1-4,TRBV30,NA,CAWSVSPGTNEKLFF